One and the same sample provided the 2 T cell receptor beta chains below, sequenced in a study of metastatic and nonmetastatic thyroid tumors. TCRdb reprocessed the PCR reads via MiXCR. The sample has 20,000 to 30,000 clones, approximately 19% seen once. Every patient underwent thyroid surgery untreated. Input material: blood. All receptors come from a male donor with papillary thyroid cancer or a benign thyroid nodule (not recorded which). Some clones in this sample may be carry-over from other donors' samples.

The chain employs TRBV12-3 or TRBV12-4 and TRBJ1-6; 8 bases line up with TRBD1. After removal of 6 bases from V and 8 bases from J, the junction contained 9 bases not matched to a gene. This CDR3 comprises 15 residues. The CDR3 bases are TGTGCCAGCAGGTACACCGGGACAGGATATTCACCCCTCCACTTT. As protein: CASRYTGTGYSPLHF.

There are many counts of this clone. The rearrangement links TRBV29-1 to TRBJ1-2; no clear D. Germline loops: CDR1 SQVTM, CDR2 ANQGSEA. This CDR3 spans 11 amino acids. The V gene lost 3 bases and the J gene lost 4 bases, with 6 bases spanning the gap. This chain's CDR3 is CSVEGRYGYTF. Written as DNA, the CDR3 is TGCAGCGTTGAGGGTCGCTATGGCTACACCTTC.